These T cell receptor beta chains were read from a single sample in a study of regulatory T cells in long-lasting Graves disease. One entry per CDR3 protein results from TCRdb running MiXCR on the multiplex PCR reads. The profile shows more than 300,000 distinct CDR3 sequences, roughly 17% of them singletons. The same data also went into a second study, on T cells in Graves' hyperthyroidism and ophthalmopathy.

The sample in question was peripheral blood mononuclear cells (PBMCs), obtained at new diagnosis, from a patient treated with antithyroid drugs. The receptors originated from a woman aged 18-29 years with Graves disease. CDR3s include the opening cysteine and the closing phenylalanine or tryptophan. Each record gives: V gene, D gene, J gene, clone size, CDR3 protein, CDR3 DNA. The D gene is left open where the match is weak. Some rows have no size entry. The others give once, few or many, or a class for an expanded clone.

V: TRBV7-7
D: TRBD1
J: TRBJ1-6
size: NA
CDR3: CASSLREDRGDSPLHF
DNA: TGTGCTAGCAGCTTACGGGAGGACAGGGGTGATTCACCCCTCCACTTT

V: TRBV3-1
D: NA
J: TRBJ2-3
size: many
CDR3: CASSQDRLAAQYF
DNA: TGTGCCAGCAGCCAAGATCGTCTAGCTGCGCAGTATTTT

V: TRBV20-1
D: TRBD1
J: TRBJ1-2
size: many
CDR3: CSARPSGTGGKANYGYTF
DNA: TGCAGTGCTAGACCCTCGGGGACAGGGGGTAAAGCTAACTATGGCTACACCTTC

V: TRBV12-3/TRBV12-4
D: NA
J: TRBJ1-1
size: many
CDR3: CASSLQRGTEAFF
DNA: TGTGCCAGCAGTCTCCAAAGGGGCACTGAAGCTTTCTTT

V: TRBV27
D: NA
J: TRBJ1-1
size: many
CDR3: CASSTGSTEAFF
DNA: TGTGCCAGCAGTACGGGGAGCACTGAAGCTTTCTTT

V: TRBV29-1
D: TRBD1
J: TRBJ2-3
size: NA
CDR3: CSVAHRGDRHTDTQYF
DNA: TGCAGCGTTGCCCATAGGGGGGACAGGCACACAGATACGCAGTATTTT

V: TRBV5-1
D: TRBD2
J: TRBJ2-1
size: NA
CDR3: CASATSGGGNEQFF
DNA: TGCGCCAGCGCGACTAGCGGAGGGGGGAATGAGCAGTTCTTC

V: TRBV10-3
D: TRBD1
J: TRBJ1-5
size: NA
CDR3: CAISTPGQGDQPQHF
DNA: TGTGCCATCAGCACTCCGGGACAGGGTGATCAGCCCCAGCATTTT

V: TRBV3-1
D: NA
J: TRBJ1-1
size: many
CDR3: CASSRSFAEAFF
DNA: TGTGCCAGCAGCCGGTCTTTCGCTGAAGCTTTCTTT

V: TRBV6-2/TRBV6-3
D: NA
J: TRBJ2-1
size: few
CDR3: CASRHSITGGNKQFF
DNA: TGTGCCAGCAGACACTCGATAACAGGTGGCAATAAGCAGTTCTTC

V: TRBV27
D: TRBD1
J: TRBJ1-6
size: few
CDR3: CASSFQGDSPLHF
DNA: TGTGCCAGCAGTTTCCAGGGGGATTCACCCCTCCACTTT